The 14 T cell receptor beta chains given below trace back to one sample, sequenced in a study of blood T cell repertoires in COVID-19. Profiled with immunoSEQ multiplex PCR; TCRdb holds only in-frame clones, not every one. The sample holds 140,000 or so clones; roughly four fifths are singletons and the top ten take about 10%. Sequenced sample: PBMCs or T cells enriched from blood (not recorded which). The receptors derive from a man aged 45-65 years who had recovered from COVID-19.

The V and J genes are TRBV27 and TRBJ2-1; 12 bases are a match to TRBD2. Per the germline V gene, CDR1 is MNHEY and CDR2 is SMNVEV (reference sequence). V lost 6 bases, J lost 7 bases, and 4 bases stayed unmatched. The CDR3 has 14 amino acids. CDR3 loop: CASSKLAGGNEQFF. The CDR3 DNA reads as TGTGCCAGCAGCAAACTAGCGGGGGGAAATGAGCAGTTCTTC.

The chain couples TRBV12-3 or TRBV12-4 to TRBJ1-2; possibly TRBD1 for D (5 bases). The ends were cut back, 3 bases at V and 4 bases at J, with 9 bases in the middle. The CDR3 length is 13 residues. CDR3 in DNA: TGTGCCAGCAGTTTGGGGGGTACCTATGGCTACACCTTC. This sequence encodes CASSLGGTYGYTF.

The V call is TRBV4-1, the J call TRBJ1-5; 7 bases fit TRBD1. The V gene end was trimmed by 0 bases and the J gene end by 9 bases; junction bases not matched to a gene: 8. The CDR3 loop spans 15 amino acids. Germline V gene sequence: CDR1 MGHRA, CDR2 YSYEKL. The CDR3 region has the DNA TGCGCCAGCAGCCAAGAAGAGGGGGCCCAATGGCCCCAGCATTTT. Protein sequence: CASSQEEGAQWPQHF.

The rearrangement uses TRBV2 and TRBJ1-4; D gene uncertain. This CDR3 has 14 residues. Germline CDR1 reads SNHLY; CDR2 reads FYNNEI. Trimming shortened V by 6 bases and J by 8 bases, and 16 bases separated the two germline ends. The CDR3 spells CASRISTPQEKLFF. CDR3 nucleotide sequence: TGTGCCAGCAGAATAAGTACTCCTCAAGAAAAACTGTTTTTT.

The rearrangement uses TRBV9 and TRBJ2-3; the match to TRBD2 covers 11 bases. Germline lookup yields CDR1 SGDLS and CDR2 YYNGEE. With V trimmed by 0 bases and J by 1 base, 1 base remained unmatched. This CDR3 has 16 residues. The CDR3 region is CASSVAGLAGTDTQYF. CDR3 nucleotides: TGTGCCAGCAGCGTAGCGGGACTAGCGGGCACAGATACGCAGTATTTT.

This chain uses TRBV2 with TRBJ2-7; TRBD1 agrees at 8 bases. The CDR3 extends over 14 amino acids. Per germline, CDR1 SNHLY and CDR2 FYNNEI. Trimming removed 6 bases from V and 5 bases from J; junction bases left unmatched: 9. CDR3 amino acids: CASSEDRASDEQYF. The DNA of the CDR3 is TGTGCCAGCAGCGAGGACAGGGCCTCGGACGAGCAGTACTTC.

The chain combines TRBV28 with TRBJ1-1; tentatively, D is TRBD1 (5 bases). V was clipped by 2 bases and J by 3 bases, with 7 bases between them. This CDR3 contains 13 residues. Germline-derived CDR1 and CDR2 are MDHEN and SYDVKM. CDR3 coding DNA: TGTGCCAGCAGTTTAATAGGGGACACTGAAGCTTTCTTT. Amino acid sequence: CASSLIGDTEAFF.

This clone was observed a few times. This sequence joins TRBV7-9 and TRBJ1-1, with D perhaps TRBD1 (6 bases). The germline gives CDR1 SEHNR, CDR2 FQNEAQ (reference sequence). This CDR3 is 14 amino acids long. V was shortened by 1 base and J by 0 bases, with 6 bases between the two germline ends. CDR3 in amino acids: CASSLGQVNTEAFF. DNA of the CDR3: TGTGCCAGCAGCTTAGGACAGGTGAACACTGAAGCTTTCTTT.

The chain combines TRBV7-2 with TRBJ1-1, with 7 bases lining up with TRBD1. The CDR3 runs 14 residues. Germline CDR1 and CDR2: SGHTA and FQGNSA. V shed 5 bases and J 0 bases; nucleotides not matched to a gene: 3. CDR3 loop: CASSRGQLNTEAFF. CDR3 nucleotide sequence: TGTGCCAGCAGCCGGGGACAGCTGAACACTGAAGCTTTCTTT.

CDR3 in DNA: TGTGCCAGCAGCACTACTGGCAACGCGTATAATTCACCCCTCCACTTT. Translated: CASSTTGNAYNSPLHF. The gene calls are TRBV7-8 and TRBJ1-6, with D unclear. Trimming left V 5 bases short and J 4 bases short, with 15 bases between. The germline gives CDR1 SGHVS, CDR2 FQNEAQ. This CDR3 contains 16 residues.

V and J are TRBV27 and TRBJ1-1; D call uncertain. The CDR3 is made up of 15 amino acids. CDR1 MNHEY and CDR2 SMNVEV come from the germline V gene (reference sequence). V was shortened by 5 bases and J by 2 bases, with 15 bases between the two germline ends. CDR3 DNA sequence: TGTGCCAGCAGTCAAACCCTCCGGGGTAACACTGAAGCTTTCTTT. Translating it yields CASSQTLRGNTEAFF.

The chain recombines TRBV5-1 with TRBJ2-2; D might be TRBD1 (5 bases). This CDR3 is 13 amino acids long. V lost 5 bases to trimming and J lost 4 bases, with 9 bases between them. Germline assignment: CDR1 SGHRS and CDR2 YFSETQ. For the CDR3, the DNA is TGCGCCAGCAGAGCCGACAGCACCGGGGAGCTGTTTTTT. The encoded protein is CASRADSTGELFF.

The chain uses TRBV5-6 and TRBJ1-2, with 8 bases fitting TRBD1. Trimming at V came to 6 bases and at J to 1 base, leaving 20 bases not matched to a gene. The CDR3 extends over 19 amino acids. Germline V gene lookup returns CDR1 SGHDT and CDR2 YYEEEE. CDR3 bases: TGTGCCAGCAACTTCTCCCCAGGGGGCCGGGACACCCTTAACTATGGCTACACCTTC. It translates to CASNFSPGGRDTLNYGYTF.

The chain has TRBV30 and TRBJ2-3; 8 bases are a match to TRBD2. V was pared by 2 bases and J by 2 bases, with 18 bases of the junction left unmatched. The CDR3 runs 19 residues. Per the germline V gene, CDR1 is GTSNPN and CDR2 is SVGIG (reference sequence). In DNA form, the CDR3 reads TGTGCCTGGAGTCCCCGGGGGGGGCCTAAACAATCAAACACAGATACGCAGTATTTT. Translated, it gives CAWSPRGGPKQSNTDTQYF.